This T cell receptor (beta chain) was captured in a study of type 1 and type 2 diabetes patients. Amplification started from genomic DNA. Multiplex PCR with 30 forward and 13 reverse primers amplified the TCR beta CDR3. TCRdb passed the multiplex PCR reads through MiXCR, listing each CDR3 protein once. The sample yields about 270,000 distinct CDR3 sequences, roughly 50% seen once. Standard classification criteria confirmed type 1 or type 2 diabetes in all patients. Comment on this clonotype: One end of the junction does not line up with germline, which may come from a read error.

Looked up from germline, CDR1 is SNHLY and CDR2 is FYNNEI. This CDR3 is 13 amino acids long. The rearrangement links TRBV2 to TRBJ1-2, with D possibly matching TRBD1 (5 bases). The receptor was derived from a man between 18 and 35 years old with type 2 diabetes. Source material: peripheral blood mononuclear cells (PBMCs). CDR3 sequence: CASRETANYGYAF. CDR3 DNA sequence: TGTGCCAGCAGAGAGACAGCTAACTATGGCTACGCCTTC. Full variable domain (missing parts from reference TRBV2 and TRBJ1-2): EPEVTQTPSHQVTQMGQEVILRCVPISNHLYFYWYRQILGQKVEFLVSFYNNEISEKSEIFDDQFSVERPDGSNFTLKIRSTKLEDSAMYFCASRETANYGYAFGSGTRLTVV.